The clone carrying this T cell receptor beta chain was recorded only once. Original data processing: How many nucleated cells were present was estimated from reference gene primer amplification. Here immunoSEQ multiplex PCR was the method, and the copy in TCRdb shows in-frame clones only, minus some. V, J and clone size are those of that table, while D and trimming were read from the DNA. Of 250,000 to 300,000 clones detected, approximately 85% appear once; the ten largest clones hold about 10%. These data come from a study of blood T cell repertoires in COVID-19. Study overall: Whether acute or convalescent, the COVID-19 samples came from the United States, Italy and Spain.

The TCR originated in a woman between 65 and 79 years old with acute or convalescent COVID-19. Sequencing was done on a sample of peripheral blood.

The CDR3 sequence: CASSLTGTGGGVAKGYTF. Written as DNA, the CDR3 is TGTGCCAGCAGCTTAACCGGGACAGGGGGCGGTGTCGCGAAGGGCTACACCTTC. V gene TRBV13 combines with J gene TRBJ1-2; TRBD1 matches at 12 bases. The CDR3 contains 18 residues. Trimming took 2 bases from V and 8 from J; bases not matched to a gene: 15. CDR1 PRHDT and CDR2 FYEKMQ come from the germline V gene (reference sequence).